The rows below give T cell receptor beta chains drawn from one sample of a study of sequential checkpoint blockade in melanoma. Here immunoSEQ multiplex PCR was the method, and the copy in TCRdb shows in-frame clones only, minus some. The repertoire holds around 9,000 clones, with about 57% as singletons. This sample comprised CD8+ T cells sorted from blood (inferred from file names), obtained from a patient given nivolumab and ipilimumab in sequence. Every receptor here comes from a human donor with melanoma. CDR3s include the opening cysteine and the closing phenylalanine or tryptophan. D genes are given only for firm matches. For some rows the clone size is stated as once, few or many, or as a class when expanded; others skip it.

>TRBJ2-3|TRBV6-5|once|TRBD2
CASSYGSGGTTDTQYF
TGTGCCAGCAGTTACGGTAGCGGGGGGACCACAGATACGCAGTATTTT
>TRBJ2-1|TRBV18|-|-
CASSPTLVSRSYNEQFF
TGTGCCAGCTCACCAACCCTAGTTAGCCGATCCTACAATGAGCAGTTCTTC
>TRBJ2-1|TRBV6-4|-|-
CASSTHGGDYNEQFF
TGTGCCAGCAGTACCCATGGCGGGGACTACAATGAGCAGTTCTTC
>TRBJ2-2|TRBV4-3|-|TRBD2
CASSQERTSRTGELFF
TGCGCCAGCAGCCAAGAAAGGACTAGCCGTACCGGGGAGCTGTTTTTT
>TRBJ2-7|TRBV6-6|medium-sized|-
CASSLTSGRAYEQYF
TGTGCCAGCAGTCTGACAAGCGGGCGAGCCTACGAGCAGTACTTC
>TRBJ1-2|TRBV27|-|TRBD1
CASSLTRRQGDDYGYTF
TGTGCCAGCAGTTTAACACGAAGGCAGGGGGATGACTATGGCTACACCTTC
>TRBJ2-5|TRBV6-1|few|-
CASTRHEGVGETQYF
TGTGCCAGCACCCGACATGAAGGGGTAGGGGAGACCCAGTACTTC
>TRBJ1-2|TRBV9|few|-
CASSPWGERGGYTF
TGTGCCAGCAGCCCCTGGGGCGAGCGGGGTGGCTACACCTTC
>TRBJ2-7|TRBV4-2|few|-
CASSPAAVLHLGAEQYF
TGTGCCAGCAGCCCTGCGGCGGTACTCCACCTGGGGGCCGAGCAGTACTTC
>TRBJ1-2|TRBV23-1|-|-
CASSQSSLYSIYGYTF
TGCGCCAGCAGTCAATCGTCCCTTTACTCAATCTATGGCTACACCTTC
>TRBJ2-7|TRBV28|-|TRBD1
CASSPPGTGSYEQYF
TGTGCCAGCAGTCCTCCAGGGACAGGCTCCTACGAGCAGTACTTC
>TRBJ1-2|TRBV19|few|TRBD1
CASSSRDRGDNYGYTF
TGTGCCAGTAGTTCACGGGACAGGGGCGATAACTATGGCTACACCTTC
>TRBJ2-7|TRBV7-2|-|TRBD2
CASSPIAGTEYEQYF
TGTGCCAGCAGCCCAATAGCGGGAACAGAATACGAGCAGTACTTC
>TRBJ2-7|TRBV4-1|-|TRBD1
CASSQEWDRGGYEQYF
TGCGCCAGCAGCCAAGAGTGGGACAGGGGGGGATACGAGCAGTACTTC
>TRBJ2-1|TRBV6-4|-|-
CASSDRDNNEQFF
TGTGCCAGCAGTGACCGGGACAACAATGAGCAGTTCTTC
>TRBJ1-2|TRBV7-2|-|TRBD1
CASSLAPGGGYGYTF
TGTGCCAGCAGCTTAGCTCCAGGGGGTGGTTATGGCTACACCTTC
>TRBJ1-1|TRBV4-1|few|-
CASSHTTEGTEAFF
TGCGCCAGCAGCCACACCACCGAGGGCACTGAAGCTTTCTTT
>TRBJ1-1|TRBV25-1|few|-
CASSEFEDEGMNTEAFF
TGTGCCAGCAGTGAATTCGAGGATGAGGGTATGAACACTGAAGCTTTCTTT
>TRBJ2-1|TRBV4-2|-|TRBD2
CASRGGGYNEQFF
TGTGCCAGCCGGGGGGGAGGATACAATGAGCAGTTCTTC
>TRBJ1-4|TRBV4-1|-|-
CASSQEQGNEKLFF
TGCGCCAGCAGCCAGGAGCAGGGAAATGAAAAACTGTTTTTT
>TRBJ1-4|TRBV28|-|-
CASGQGPINEKLFF
TGTGCCAGCGGCCAGGGCCCTATTAATGAAAAACTGTTTTTT
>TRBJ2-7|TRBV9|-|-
CASNAPAYEQYF
TGTGCCAGCAACGCCCCGGCCTACGAGCAGTACTTC